Below are 27 T cell receptor beta chains sequenced from a single sample in a study of chemoradiotherapy in HPV16-positive cancers. TCRdb keeps only in-frame clones here, not all; method: immunoSEQ multiplex PCR. The sample has approximately 52,000 clones, around nine tenths seen once. The sample here was blood, taken from a patient who underwent chemoradiotherapy. The source of these receptors is a human donor with HPV-associated anogenital cancer.

The chain links TRBV6-6 to TRBJ2-7; D unresolved. Germline assignment: CDR1 MNHNY and CDR2 SVGAGI (reference sequence). V lost 2 bases, J lost 4 bases, and 3 bases lay in between. The CDR3 is made up of 11 amino acids. CDR3 nucleotide sequence: TGTGCCAGCAGTTACGCGTACGAGCAGTACTTC. It yields the protein CASSYAYEQYF.

This clone was recorded a few times. The rearrangement uses TRBV27 and TRBJ2-7, with D possibly matching TRBD2 (6 bases). The CDR3 length is 15 residues. The ends were cut back, 8 bases at V and 4 bases at J, with 21 bases in the middle. The V gene's germline CDR1 is MNHEY and CDR2 SMNVEV (reference sequence). This chain's CDR3 is CASALTPGLIYEQYF. In nucleotides, the CDR3 is TGTGCCAGCGCCTTGACACCGGGACTGATTTACGAGCAGTACTTC.

The rearrangement joins TRBV30 to TRBJ2-1; weak D call: TRBD2 (6 bases). The germline CDR1 and CDR2 sequences are GTSNPN and SVGIG (reference sequence). CDR3 length equals 12 residues. Trimming removed 5 bases from V and 8 bases from J, with 13 bases in between. The CDR3 DNA reads as TGTGCCTGGGCATGGGGGGAGGATGAGCAGTTCTTC. The encoded protein is CAWAWGEDEQFF.

This clone was seen only a few times. The chain has TRBV6-1 and TRBJ2-1; 10 bases line up with TRBD2. Germline assignment: CDR1 MNHNS and CDR2 SASEGT. This CDR3 region has 11 residues. V dropped 6 bases and J dropped 14; count of bases not matched to a gene: 4. The CDR3 DNA follows: TGTGCCAGCAGACGCGGACTAGCGGAGTTCTTC. Protein sequence: CASRRGLAEFF.

The rearrangement links TRBV4-1 to TRBJ1-2; D possibly corresponds to TRBD1 (5 bases). The V end lost 1 base, the J end lost 1 base, and 10 bases lay between the germline ends. The CDR3 sequence is 15 residues long. CDR1 MGHRA and CDR2 YSYEKL come from the germline V gene. This chain's CDR3 is CASSQAETVNYGYTF. CDR3 nucleotide sequence: TGCGCCAGCAGCCAAGCCGAGACAGTTAACTATGGCTACACCTTC.

The V call is TRBV15, the J call TRBJ1-5, with D unresolved. The CDR3 is 16 residues long. Germline V gives CDR1 LNHNV, CDR2 YYDKDF (reference sequence). V was cut by 0 bases and J by 0 bases, with 9 bases left in between. This chain's CDR3 is CATSRDKVDSNQPQHF. The CDR3 DNA is TGTGCCACCAGCAGAGATAAAGTCGATAGCAATCAGCCCCAGCATTTT.

The chain uses TRBV28 and TRBJ2-2; no reliable D call. There are 12 residues in the CDR3. Between the trimmed V and J ends, which lost 6 bases and 4 bases, there was a span of 6 bases. From germline, CDR1 is MDHEN and CDR2 SYDVKM. The CDR3 loop is CASSSSTGELFF. CDR3 bases: TGTGCCAGCAGCTCTAGCACCGGGGAGCTGTTTTTT.

The gene calls are TRBV18 and TRBJ2-5; D uncertain. The CDR3 is 13 amino acids. In germline, CDR1 is KGHSH, CDR2 LQKENI. The V and J ends lost 4 bases and 3 bases respectively, with 9 bases between them. The CDR3 is CASSLNGEETQYF. Here the CDR3 DNA reads TGTGCCAGCTCACTCAATGGGGAAGAGACCCAGTACTTC.

This clone was seen a handful of times. This chain links TRBV6-4 with TRBJ1-6; the D gene is possibly TRBD1 (6 bases). Germline V lookup: CDR1 MRHNA, CDR2 SNTAGT. Trimming took off 2 bases at V and 7 bases at J, with 6 bases between the two ends. This CDR3 region has 13 residues. CDR3 region: CASSDGTNSPLHF. The CDR3, as DNA: TGTGCCAGCAGTGACGGGACAAATTCACCCCTCCACTTT.

This chain joins TRBV5-1 and TRBJ2-2; TRBD2 matches 11 bases. With V trimmed by 2 bases and J by 5 bases, 5 bases remained unmatched. CDR3 length equals 16 residues. Germline CDR1 is SGHRS and CDR2 is YFSETQ. The CDR3 nucleotides are TGCGCCAGCAGCTTTTCACTAGCGGGAGCTACCGGGGAGCTGTTTTTT. Protein: CASSFSLAGATGELFF.

The rearrangement uses TRBV5-1 and TRBJ1-2; D gene unclear. With 0 bases removed from V and 8 bases from J, the gap between germline ends came to 11 bases. The CDR3 length is 13 residues. CDR1 is SGHRS, CDR2 YFSETQ, per germline. The CDR3 spells CASSLEGVDGYTF. In DNA, the CDR3 is TGCGCCAGCAGCTTGGAGGGAGTCGACGGCTACACCTTC.

The chain carries TRBV27 and TRBJ2-3; 12 bases align to TRBD2. The CDR3 is 14 residues long. Germline CDR1 reads MNHEY; CDR2 reads SMNVEV (reference sequence). With 7 bases clipped from V and 9 bases from J, the junction kept 8 bases outside the gene matches. CDR3 in DNA: TGTGCCAGCACCCCTAGCGGGGGGGCCGGGACGCAGTATTTT. Translated, it gives CASTPSGGAGTQYF.

The CDR3 DNA reads as TGTGCCAGCAGTGGGGGGGCAGGGTACGCCAATGGCTACACCTTC. Protein: CASSGGAGYANGYTF. This sequence joins TRBV11-2 and TRBJ1-2; TRBD1 is a possible D gene (6 bases). From germline, CDR1 is SGHAT and CDR2 FQNNGV. V lost 6 bases and J 6 bases, leaving 20 bases between the germline ends. This CDR3 has 15 amino acids.

V is TRBV18 and J is TRBJ2-2, with TRBD2 matching 8 bases. V shed 0 bases and J 1 base; nucleotides not matched to a gene: 7. Germline V gene sequence: CDR1 KGHSH, CDR2 LQKENI. The CDR3 extends over 18 amino acids. Written as DNA, the CDR3 is TGTGCCAGCTCACCACCAATAGCGGGAACCCTGAACACCGGGGAGCTGTTTTTT. Protein: CASSPPIAGTLNTGELFF.

The chain uses TRBV5-1 and TRBJ2-5; D is unclear. Germline CDR1 SGHRS, CDR2 YFSETQ. This CDR3 region has 12 residues. The V end lost 4 bases, the J end lost 5 bases, and 9 bases lay between the germline ends. The CDR3 DNA is TGCGCCAGCAGCATAGCCACGGAGACCCAGTACTTC. Its protein is CASSIATETQYF.

This clone was counted only a few times. J is TRBJ1-3 and V is TRBV5-1; D not certain. CDR1 is SGHRS and CDR2 is YFSETQ in the germline V gene. There are 15 residues in the CDR3. V dropped 0 bases and J dropped 3 bases, with 10 bases sitting between them. The CDR3 region is CASSLGPGNGNTIYF. The CDR3 region has the DNA TGCGCCAGCAGCTTGGGCCCAGGAAATGGAAACACCATATATTTT.

The V and J genes are TRBV19 and TRBJ2-7; no clear D gene. Trimming removed 8 bases at V and 9 bases at J, with 8 bases between. CDR1 is LNHDA, CDR2 SQIVND, per germline (reference sequence). This CDR3 has 9 residues. This CDR3 reads CASEERQYF. In DNA form, the CDR3 reads TGTGCCAGTGAGGAGAGGCAGTACTTC.

The V call is TRBV5-4, the J call TRBJ2-7; D is perhaps TRBD1 or TRBD2 (5 bases each). Between the trimmed V and J ends, which lost 4 bases and 0 bases, there was a span of 14 bases. Germline V gives CDR1 SGHNT, CDR2 YYREEE (reference sequence). CDR3 size: 15 residues. The CDR3 reads CASSPGTTLSYEQYF. Written as DNA, the CDR3 is TGTGCCAGCAGCCCCGGGACGACTCTCTCCTACGAGCAGTACTTC.

The chain is built from TRBV7-2 and TRBJ2-7; a possible D gene is TRBD1 (7 bases). The CDR3 has 15 amino acids. V was shortened by 8 bases and J by 0 bases, with 17 bases between the two germline ends. CDR1 SGHTA and CDR2 FQGNSA come from the germline V gene. The CDR3 region has the DNA TGTGCCAGCGGAGGGGGGACAGCTTCCTCCTACGAGCAGTACTTC. This sequence encodes CASGGGTASSYEQYF. The variable domain in full, with the rest retrieved from reference TRBV7-2 and TRBJ2-7, is GAGVSQSPSNKVTEKGKDVELRCDPISGHTALYWYRQSLGQGLEFLIYFQGNSAPDKSGLPSDRFSAERTGGSVSTLTIQRTQQEDSAVYLCASGGGTASSYEQYFGPGTRLTVT.

V and J are TRBV15 and TRBJ2-7, with D perhaps being TRBD1 or TRBD2 (5 bases each). Trimming removed 1 base at V and 5 bases at J, with 12 bases between. The CDR3 loop spans 14 amino acids. Per germline, CDR1 LNHNV and CDR2 YYDKDF (reference sequence). CDR3 nucleotides: TGTGCCACCAGCAGAGCCAGGGACCAGGACGAGCAGTACTTC. Protein product: CATSRARDQDEQYF.

This chain joins TRBV30 and TRBJ1-2; no clear D. This CDR3 spans 12 amino acids. Trimming stripped 2 bases from V and 7 bases from J, with 11 bases between. Germline assignment: CDR1 GTSNPN and CDR2 SVGIG (reference sequence). CDR3 amino acids: CAWSWGPGGYTF. As DNA, the CDR3 is TGTGCCTGGAGTTGGGGTCCTGGTGGCTACACCTTC.

J is TRBJ2-7 and V is TRBV6-5, with 10 bases lining up with TRBD1. Trimming took 6 bases from V and 7 from J; bases not matched to a gene: 6. In germline, CDR1 is MNHEY, CDR2 SVGAGI. The CDR3 is 13 residues long. CDR3 coding DNA: TGTGCCAGCAGCCGACAGGGGGCGGGGGAGCAGTACTTC. This translates into CASSRQGAGEQYF.

The rearrangement uses TRBV6-5 and TRBJ2-5; D gene ambiguous. V was pared by 5 bases and J by 2 bases, with 6 bases between. The CDR3 contains 12 residues. Germline assignment: CDR1 MNHEY and CDR2 SVGAGI. CDR3 protein: CASSESQETQYF. DNA for the CDR3: TGTGCCAGCAGTGAATCTCAAGAGACCCAGTACTTC.

This sequence joins TRBV19 and TRBJ2-1; TRBD2 matches 10 bases. V shed 5 bases and J 8 bases; nucleotides not matched to a gene: 9. The CDR3 totals 15 residues. Germline CDR1 is LNHDA and CDR2 is SQIVND (reference sequence). DNA for the CDR3: TGTGCCAGTAGTTCTAGCGGGAGAATTAAATATGAGCAGTTCTTC. Protein: CASSSSGRIKYEQFF.

This clone has just one count. The rearrangement uses TRBV18 and TRBJ2-4; D ambiguous. The germline CDR1 and CDR2 sequences are KGHSH and LQKENI. Trimming took off 3 bases at V and 4 bases at J, with 7 bases between the two ends. This CDR3 is built from 13 residues. CDR3 amino acids: CASSPRDKNIQYF. DNA for the CDR3: TGTGCCAGCTCACCCCGAGATAAAAACATTCAGTACTTC.

The chain has TRBV5-1 and TRBJ2-7; a weak D match, TRBD2 (5 bases). CDR3 length: 13 amino acids. Trimming took off 1 base at V and 5 bases at J, with 10 bases between the two ends. Germline V lookup: CDR1 SGHRS, CDR2 YFSETQ. CDR3 residues: CASSLLSGNEQYF. The CDR3 DNA reads as TGCGCCAGCAGCTTGCTATCCGGGAACGAGCAGTACTTC.

A remark on this clone: The sample contains more than one DNA sequence encoding this CDR3. The rearrangement joins TRBV5-6 to TRBJ1-5; the match to TRBD1 covers 8 bases. V shed 4 bases, J shed 4 bases, and the junction held 4 bases outside the gene matches. The CDR3 has 14 residues. Germline V gene lookup returns CDR1 SGHDT and CDR2 YYEEEE. The CDR3 bases are TGTGCCAGCAGCCTCACAGGGGGAAATCAGCCCCAGCATTTT. Translating gives CASSLTGGNQPQHF.